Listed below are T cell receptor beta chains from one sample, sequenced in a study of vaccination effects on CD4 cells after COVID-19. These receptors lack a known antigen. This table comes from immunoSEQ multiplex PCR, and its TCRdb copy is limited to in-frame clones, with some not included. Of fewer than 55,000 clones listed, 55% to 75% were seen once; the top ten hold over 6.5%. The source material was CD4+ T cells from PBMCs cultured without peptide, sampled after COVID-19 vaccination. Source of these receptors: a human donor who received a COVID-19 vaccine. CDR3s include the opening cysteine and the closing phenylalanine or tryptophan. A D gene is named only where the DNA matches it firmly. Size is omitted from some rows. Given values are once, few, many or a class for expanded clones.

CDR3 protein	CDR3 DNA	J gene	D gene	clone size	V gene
CARKGDGNTIYF	TGTGCCAGGAAAGGGGATGGAAACACCATATATTTT	TRBJ1-3	-	few	TRBV2
CASSVRDGMNTEAFF	TGTGCCAGCAGCGTAAGGGACGGCATGAACACTGAAGCTTTCTTT	TRBJ1-1	-	-	TRBV7-8
CASSFTGYGNTIYF	TGCGCCAGCAGCTTTACAGGGTACGGAAACACCATATATTTT	TRBJ1-3	-	-	TRBV5-1
CASRRLQGSEQFF	TGTGCCAGCAGGCGCTTACAGGGATCTGAGCAGTTCTTC	TRBJ2-1	-	-	TRBV6-5
CASSIHTGELFF	TGTGCCAGTAGTATTCACACCGGGGAGCTGTTTTTT	TRBJ2-2	-	few	TRBV19
CASSLSATLQETQYF	TGCGCCAGCAGCTTATCGGCGACCCTACAAGAGACCCAGTACTTC	TRBJ2-5	-	-	TRBV5-1
CASSPGTDTQYF	TGTGCCAGCAGCCCGGGAACAGATACGCAGTATTTT	TRBJ2-3	-	-	TRBV5-6
CASRHTSGGFAGELFF	TGTGCCAGCAGACACACTAGCGGGGGGTTTGCCGGGGAGCTGTTTTTT	TRBJ2-2	TRBD2	once	TRBV5-6
CASSPTGVGEQYF	TGTGCCAGCTCACCTACAGGGGTGGGTGAGCAGTACTTC	TRBJ2-7	TRBD1	few	TRBV18
CASSPTAGTDTQYF	TGTGCCAGCTCACCGACAGCAGGAACAGATACGCAGTATTTT	TRBJ2-3	-	-	TRBV18
CASSIGSPNPPYGYTF	TGTGCCAGTAGTATTGGCAGCCCGAACCCCCCTTATGGCTACACCTTC	TRBJ1-2	-	-	TRBV19
CASSIASRTEAYEQYF	TGTGCCAGTAGTATAGCATCACGGACTGAGGCCTACGAGCAGTACTTC	TRBJ2-7	-	once	TRBV19
CASSPELISGNTIYF	TGCGCCAGCAGCCCCGAACTCATCTCTGGAAACACCATATATTTT	TRBJ1-3	-	few	TRBV5-1
CASSPTKGEGDQPQHF	TGTGCCAGCAGCCCTACCAAAGGGGAGGGGGATCAGCCCCAGCATTTT	TRBJ1-5	-	-	TRBV6-6
CASRIGQGLGSPLHF	TGTGCCAGTAGAATAGGACAGGGCTTGGGTTCACCCCTCCACTTT	TRBJ1-6	TRBD1	-	TRBV19
CASTTKPYGYTF	TGTGCCAGCACAACTAAACCCTATGGCTACACCTTC	TRBJ1-2	-	once	TRBV19
CASSKPRGAVYGYTF	TGTGCCAGCAGCAAGCCCCGTGGGGCCGTCTATGGCTACACCTTC	TRBJ1-2	-	-	TRBV7-9
CATSDFRGEPQHF	TGTGCCACCAGTGATTTTAGGGGGGAGCCCCAGCATTTT	TRBJ1-5	-	-	TRBV24-1
CASSEVESSYNEQFF	TGTGCCAGCAGTGAGGTGGAGAGCTCCTACAATGAGCAGTTCTTC	TRBJ2-1	-	-	TRBV2
CASSLTPGAPSFF	TGTGCCAGCAGCTTGACGCCGGGGGCCCCATCTTTCTTT	TRBJ1-1	-	-	TRBV5-4